This T cell receptor beta chain appears in the sequencing data of a study of response to subunit inactivated influenza vaccine. As for this clonotype: Its antigen is currently unknown.

From germline, CDR1 is LGHDT and CDR2 YNNKEL (reference sequence). The CDR3 has 15 residues. J gave up 4 bases and V 0 bases, and 5 bases lay outside the gene matches. TCRdb processed the RT-PCR reads anew with MiXCR; each CDR3 protein has one entry. The table has roughly 160,000 distinct CDR3 sequences, about a tenth seen once. Findings of the study overall: That few new T cells are recruited by each seasonal influenza vaccination was the authors' suggestion.

The chain is built from TRBV3-1 and TRBJ1-2, with 7 nucleotides matching TRBD1. The sequencing used non-naive T cells sorted from PBMCs, collected roughly 45 days after vaccination. The sequence derives from a man aged 50-59 years who received an inactivated influenza vaccine. DNA for the CDR3: TGTGCCAGCAGCCAAGATCAGACAGGGTTCTATGGCTACACCTTC. Its translation: CASSQDQTGFYGYTF. The entire variable domain, with the rest obtained from reference TRBV3-1 and TRBJ1-2, is as follows: DTAVSQTPKYLVTQMGNDKSIKCEQNLGHDTMYWYKQDSKKFLKIMFSYNNKELIINETVPNRFSPKSPDKAHLNLHINSLELGDSAVYFCASSQDQTGFYGYTFGSGTRLTVV.